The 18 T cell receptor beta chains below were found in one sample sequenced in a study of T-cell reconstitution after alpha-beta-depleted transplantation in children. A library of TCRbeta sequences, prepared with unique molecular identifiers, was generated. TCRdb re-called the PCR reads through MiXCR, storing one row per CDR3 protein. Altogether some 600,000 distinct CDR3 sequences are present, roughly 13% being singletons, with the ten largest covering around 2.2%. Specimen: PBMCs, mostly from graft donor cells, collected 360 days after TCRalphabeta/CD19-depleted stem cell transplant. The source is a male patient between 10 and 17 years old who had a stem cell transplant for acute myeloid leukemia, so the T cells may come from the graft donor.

The DNA of the CDR3 is TGTGCCAGCAGTTACTCGAGGAGCTCTAACACAGATACGCAGTATTTT. Residues: CASSYSRSSNTDTQYF. The chain recombines TRBV6-5 with TRBJ2-3; D gene uncertain. This CDR3 region has 16 residues. The V and J ends lost 0 bases and 2 bases respectively, with 12 bases between them. In germline, CDR1 is MNHEY, CDR2 SVGAGI.

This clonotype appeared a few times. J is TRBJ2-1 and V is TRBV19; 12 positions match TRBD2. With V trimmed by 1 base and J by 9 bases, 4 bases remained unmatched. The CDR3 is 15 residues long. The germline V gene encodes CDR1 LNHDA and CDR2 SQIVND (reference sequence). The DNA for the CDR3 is TGTGCCAGTAGTATAGGGCTAGCGGGAGGGGGTGAGCAGTTCTTC. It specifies CASSIGLAGGGEQFF.

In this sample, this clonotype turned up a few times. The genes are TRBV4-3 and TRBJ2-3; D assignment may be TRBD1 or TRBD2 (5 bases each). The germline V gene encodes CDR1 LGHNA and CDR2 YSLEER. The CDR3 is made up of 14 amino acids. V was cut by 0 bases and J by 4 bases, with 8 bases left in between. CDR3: CASSQDWDPDTQYF. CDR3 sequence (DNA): TGCGCCAGCAGCCAAGATTGGGACCCAGATACGCAGTATTTT.

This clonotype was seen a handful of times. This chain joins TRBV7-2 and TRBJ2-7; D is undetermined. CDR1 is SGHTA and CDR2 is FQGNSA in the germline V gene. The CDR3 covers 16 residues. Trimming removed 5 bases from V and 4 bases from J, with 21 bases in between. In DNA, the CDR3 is TGTGCCAGCAGCCACATCAGGAACCCCCAGGAATACGAGCAGTACTTC. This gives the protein CASSHIRNPQEYEQYF.

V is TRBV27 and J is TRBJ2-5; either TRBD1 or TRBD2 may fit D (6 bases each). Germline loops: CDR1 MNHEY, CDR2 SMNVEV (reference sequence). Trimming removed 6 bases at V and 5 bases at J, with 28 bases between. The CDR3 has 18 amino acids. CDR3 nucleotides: TGTGCCAGCAGCATGAGATCACAGAGTCCTCAAGGGGGGGAGACCCAGTACTTC. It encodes CASSMRSQSPQGGETQYF.

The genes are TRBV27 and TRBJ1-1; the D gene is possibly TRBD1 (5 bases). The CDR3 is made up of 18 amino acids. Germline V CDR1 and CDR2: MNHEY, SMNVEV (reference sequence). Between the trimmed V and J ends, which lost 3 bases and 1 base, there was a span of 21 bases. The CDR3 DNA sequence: TGTGCCAGCAGTTTTAGGGAGGGAGCAGGGCGTTGGAACACTGAAGCTTTCTTT. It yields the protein CASSFREGAGRWNTEAFF.

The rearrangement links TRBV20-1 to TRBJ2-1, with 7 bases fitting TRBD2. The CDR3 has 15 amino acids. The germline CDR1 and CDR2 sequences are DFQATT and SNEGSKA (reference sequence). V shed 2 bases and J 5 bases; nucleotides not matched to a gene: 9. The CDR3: CSARRIAGRHNEQFF. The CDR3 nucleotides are TGCAGTGCTAGACGCATAGCGGGCCGTCACAATGAGCAGTTCTTC.

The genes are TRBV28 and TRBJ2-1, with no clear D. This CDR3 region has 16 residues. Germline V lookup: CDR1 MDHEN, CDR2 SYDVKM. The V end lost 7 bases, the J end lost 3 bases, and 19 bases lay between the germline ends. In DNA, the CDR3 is TGTGCCAGCACTTCACGAAAGTCAGTCCGCTACAATGAGCAGTTCTTC. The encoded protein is CASTSRKSVRYNEQFF.

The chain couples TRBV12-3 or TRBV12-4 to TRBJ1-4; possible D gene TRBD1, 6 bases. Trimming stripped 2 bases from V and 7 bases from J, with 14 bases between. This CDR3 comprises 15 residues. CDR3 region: CASSLFPQGGEKLFF. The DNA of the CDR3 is TGTGCCAGCAGTTTATTTCCACAGGGAGGTGAAAAACTGTTTTTT.

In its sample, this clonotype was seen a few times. The DNA of the CDR3 is TGTGCCAGCAGTTCCCCCTCAAGGTGGAATGAGCAGTTCTTC. Translating gives CASSSPSRWNEQFF. The chain links TRBV12-3 or TRBV12-4 to TRBJ2-1; no reliable D call. The CDR3 contains 14 residues. The ends were cut back, 4 bases at V and 7 bases at J, with 14 bases in the middle.

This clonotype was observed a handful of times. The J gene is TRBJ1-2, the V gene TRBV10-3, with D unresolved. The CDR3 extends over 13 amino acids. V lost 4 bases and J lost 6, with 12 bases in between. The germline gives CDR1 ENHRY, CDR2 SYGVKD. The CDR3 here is CAISGEAHHGYTF. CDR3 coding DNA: TGTGCCATCAGTGGCGAGGCCCACCATGGCTACACCTTC.

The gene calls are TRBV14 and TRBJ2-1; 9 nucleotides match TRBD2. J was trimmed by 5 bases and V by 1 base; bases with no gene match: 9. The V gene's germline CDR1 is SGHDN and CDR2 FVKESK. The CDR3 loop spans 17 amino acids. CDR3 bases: TGTGCCAGCAGCCAAGTTGTCGGACTAGCGAGGAACAATGAGCAGTTCTTC. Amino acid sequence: CASSQVVGLARNNEQFF.

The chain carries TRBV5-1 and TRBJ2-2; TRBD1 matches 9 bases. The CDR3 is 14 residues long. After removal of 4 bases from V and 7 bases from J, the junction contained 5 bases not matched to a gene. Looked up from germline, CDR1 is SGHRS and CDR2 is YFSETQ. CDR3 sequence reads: CASSPRQGDGELFF. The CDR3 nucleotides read TGCGCCAGCAGCCCACGACAGGGGGACGGGGAGCTGTTTTTT.

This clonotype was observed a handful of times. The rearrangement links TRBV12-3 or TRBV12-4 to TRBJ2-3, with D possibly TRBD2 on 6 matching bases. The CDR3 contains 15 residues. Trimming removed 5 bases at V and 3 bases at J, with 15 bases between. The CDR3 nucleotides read TGTGCCAGCAGTCCCGGAGGGAGCGTAACAGATACGCAGTATTTT. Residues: CASSPGGSVTDTQYF.

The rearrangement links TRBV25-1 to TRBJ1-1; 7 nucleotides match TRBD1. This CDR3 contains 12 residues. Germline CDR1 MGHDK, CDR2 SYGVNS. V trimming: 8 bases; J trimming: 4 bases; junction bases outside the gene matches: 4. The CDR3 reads CASGQALTEAFF. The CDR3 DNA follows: TGTGCCAGCGGACAGGCCCTCACTGAAGCTTTCTTT.

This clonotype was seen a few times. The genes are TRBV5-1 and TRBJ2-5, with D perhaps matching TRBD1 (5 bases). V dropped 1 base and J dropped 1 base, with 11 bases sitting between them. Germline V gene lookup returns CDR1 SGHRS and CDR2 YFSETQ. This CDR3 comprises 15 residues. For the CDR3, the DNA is TGCGCCAGCAGCTTGAACAGGTTGGGCCAAGAGACCCAGTACTTC. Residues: CASSLNRLGQETQYF.

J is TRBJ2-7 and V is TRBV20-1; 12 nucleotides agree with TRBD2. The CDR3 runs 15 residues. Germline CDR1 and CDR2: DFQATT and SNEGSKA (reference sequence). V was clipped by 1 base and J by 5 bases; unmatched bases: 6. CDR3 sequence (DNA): TGCAGTGCTAGAGGGACTAGCGGGAAAGGGCACGAGCAGTACTTC. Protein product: CSARGTSGKGHEQYF.

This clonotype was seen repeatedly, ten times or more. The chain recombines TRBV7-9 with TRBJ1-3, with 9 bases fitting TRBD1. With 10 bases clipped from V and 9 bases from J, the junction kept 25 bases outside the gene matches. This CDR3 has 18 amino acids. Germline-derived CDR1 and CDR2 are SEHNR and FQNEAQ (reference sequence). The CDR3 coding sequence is TGTGCCAACAGGAGTACCTCCGGGACAGGGCTAAGGGACTGCACCATATATTTT. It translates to CANRSTSGTGLRDCTIYF.